The 13 T cell receptor beta chains listed next were all sequenced from one sample in a study of T cell responses to AZD1222 COVID-19 vaccine. Sequencing was performed with immunoSEQ multiplex PCR; in TCRdb, only in-frame clones are kept and a portion is missing. The sample holds about 120,000 clones, 75% to 95% seen once. The sequences come from peripheral blood, collected 28 days after the second dose of the MenACWY control vaccine. Every receptor here comes from an adult who received the MenACWY meningococcal vaccine as a control.

The chain employs TRBV10-2 and TRBJ2-7; D call uncertain. The CDR3 contains 13 residues. V was cut by 4 bases and J by 2 bases, with 9 bases left in between. CDR1 and CDR2 (germline): WSHSY, SAAADI. The CDR3 sequence is CASSAPGAYEQYV. CDR3 DNA sequence: TGCGCCAGCAGTGCCCCCGGAGCCTACGAGCAGTACGTC.

This rearrangement joins TRBV2 to TRBJ1-1; no reliable D call. Germline V gene data show CDR1 as SNHLY and CDR2 as FYNNEI. V was clipped by 7 bases and J by 1 base, with 13 bases between them. CDR3 size: 14 residues. The CDR3 nucleotides read TGTGCCAGCACCAGGATCTCCTCGAACACTGAAGCTTTCTTT. Amino acid sequence: CASTRISSNTEAFF. Full variable domain (remainder filled in from reference TRBV2 and TRBJ1-1): EPEVTQTPSHQVTQMGQEVILRCVPISNHLYFYWYRQILGQKVEFLVSFYNNEISEKSEIFDDQFSVERPDGSNFTLKIRSTKLEDSAMYFCASTRISSNTEAFFGQGTRLTVV.

This clone has more than one count but fewer than ten. The chain couples TRBV5-1 to TRBJ1-1, with D possibly TRBD1 on 5 matching bases. Germline V lookup: CDR1 SGHRS, CDR2 YFSETQ. This CDR3 region has 15 residues. Trimming stripped 4 bases from V and 0 bases from J, with 13 bases between. The chain's CDR3 is CASSDAGGLNTEAFF. In DNA form, the CDR3 reads TGCGCCAGCAGCGACGCGGGGGGGTTGAACACTGAAGCTTTCTTT.

The chain uses TRBV27 and TRBJ1-2, with 11 bases matching TRBD1. V shed 5 bases and J 4 bases; nucleotides not matched to a gene: 9. CDR1 is MNHEY, CDR2 SMNVEV, per germline (reference sequence). The CDR3 sequence is 16 residues long. Here the CDR3 DNA reads TGTGCCAGCAGTCCAAATTGGACAGGGGGCGGCTATGGCTACACCTTC. Translating gives CASSPNWTGGGYGYTF.

This clone is a singleton in its sample. The V and J genes are TRBV28 and TRBJ1-4; D is ambiguous. The ends were cut back, 4 bases at V and 0 bases at J, with 9 bases in the middle. The germline CDR1 and CDR2 sequences are MDHEN and SYDVKM. The CDR3 contains 15 residues. The CDR3 sequence is CASSSIRATNEKLFF. CDR3 in DNA: TGTGCCAGCAGTTCCATCCGTGCAACTAATGAAAAACTGTTTTTT.

V usage is TRBV5-1 and J usage is TRBJ1-6; 9 positions agree with TRBD1. After removal of 0 bases from V and 7 bases from J, the junction contained 11 bases not matched to a gene. Germline values: CDR1 SGHRS, CDR2 YFSETQ. The CDR3 is made up of 18 amino acids. The CDR3 loop is CASSLVGSVDRGNSPLHF. DNA of the CDR3: TGCGCCAGCAGCTTGGTCGGATCTGTGGACAGGGGCAATTCACCCCTCCACTTT.

The V and J genes are TRBV5-6 and TRBJ2-7; D is undetermined. V lost 3 bases, J lost 6 bases, and 16 bases lay in between. In germline, CDR1 is SGHDT, CDR2 YYEEEE. The CDR3 runs to 14 residues. The CDR3 DNA follows: TGTGCCAGCAGCTCCTTTTTGCGGATGAGCGAGCAGTACGTC. Protein: CASSSFLRMSEQYV.

The genes are TRBV6-5 and TRBJ2-2; no clear D. The CDR3 is 14 amino acids. Looked up from germline, CDR1 is MNHEY and CDR2 is SVGAGI. V gave up 8 bases and J gave up 6 bases, with 16 bases separating them. The CDR3 DNA reads as TGTGCCAGCTCCGAAGGAGTTAGCCCCGGGGAGCTGTTTTTT. It specifies CASSEGVSPGELFF.

The chain uses TRBV4-3 and TRBJ2-5, with D unclear. CDR3 length: 13 amino acids. Looked up from germline, CDR1 is LGHNA and CDR2 is YSLEER. Trimming took 0 bases from V and 2 from J, leaving 4 bases between them. In DNA form, the CDR3 reads TGCGCCAGCAGCCAAGACAGGCAAGAGACCCAGTACTTC. Its translation is CASSQDRQETQYF.

This clone came up a few times. The rearrangement joins TRBV30 to TRBJ1-2; TRBD1 matches at 8 bases. V shed 4 bases, J shed 6 bases, and the junction held 4 bases outside the gene matches. Germline loops: CDR1 GTSNPN, CDR2 SVGIG (reference sequence). The CDR3 length is 12 residues. CDR3 residues: CAWTPTGDGYTF. The CDR3, as DNA: TGTGCCTGGACCCCGACAGGGGATGGCTACACCTTC.

The chain carries TRBV3-1 (or the pseudogene TRBV3-2) and TRBJ1-6; D call uncertain. Germline CDR1 is LGHDT and CDR2 is YNNKEL (reference sequence). The CDR3 consists of 15 residues. With 4 bases removed from V and 1 base from J, the gap between germline ends came to 8 bases. CDR3 protein: CASSPVGSYNSPLHF. DNA for the CDR3: TGTGCCAGCAGCCCCGTCGGGTCCTATAATTCACCCCTCCACTTT.

The chain carries TRBV5-6 and TRBJ1-4, with a possible D match to TRBD1 (5 bases). The V end lost 1 base, the J end lost 5 bases, and 12 bases lay between the germline ends. Germline-derived CDR1 and CDR2 are SGHDT and YYEEEE. This CDR3 is 15 amino acids long. CDR3 protein: CASSLLGAANEKLFF. CDR3 bases: TGTGCCAGCAGCTTGTTAGGGGCGGCAAATGAAAAACTGTTTTTT.

The chain employs TRBV18 and TRBJ2-1, with D maybe TRBD2 (5 bases). The CDR3 is 16 residues long. Between the trimmed V and J ends, which lost 4 bases and 7 bases, there was a span of 20 bases. Per the germline V gene, CDR1 is KGHSH and CDR2 is LQKENI. The CDR3 bases are TGTGCCAGCTCACTACTTGGACTTTCCGCGCGGAATGAGCAGTTCTTC. This sequence encodes CASSLLGLSARNEQFF. Full variable domain (outside the CDR3, taken from reference TRBV18 and TRBJ2-1): NAGVMQNPRHLVRRRGQEARLRCSPMKGHSHVYWYRQLPEEGLKFMVYLQKENIIDESGMPKERFSAEFPKEGPSILRIQQVVRGDSAAYFCASSLLGLSARNEQFFGPGTRLTVL.